The clone carrying this T cell receptor beta chain was seen a few times. Antigen unknown. These data originate in a study of blood T cells in healthy people across ages. This CDR3 contains 15 residues. V lost 4 bases, J lost 2 bases, and 4 bases stayed unmatched. Findings of the study overall: Unsorted PBMCs blocked a conclusive comparison of naive and antigen-experienced cells. Observed TCR beta diversity per million T cells went down as age went up. This fall followed a roughly linear course with age.

It was with a sample-barcoded 5' primer and a J-beta primer mix that a second PCR of about 6 to 12 cycles was run. TCRdb fed the 5' RACE reads into MiXCR, producing one record per CDR3 protein. In the table there are about 1.6 million distinct CDR3 sequences, roughly 32% of which are singletons. Sequencing was performed on blood. The chain combines TRBV12-3 or TRBV12-4 with TRBJ2-3; 9 bases line up with TRBD1. The clonotype was recovered from a woman in her twenties or thirties in good health. The CDR3: CASSSGQGITDTQYF. The CDR3, as DNA: TGTGCCAGCAGTTCCGGACAGGGGATCACAGATACGCAGTATTTT.